This T cell receptor (beta chain) came from a study of T cells in localized non-small cell lung cancer (TCRdb year 2020). Regarding the study in general: The study examined T cell repertoires in a few hundred patients with early-stage NSCLC and compared tumors with uninvolved tumor-adjacent lungs. The cohort was made up of roughly 250 treatment-naive NSCLC patients whose localized lung tumors had been resected. Of the NSCLC patients, roughly 130 were male and about 97 were female, and the mean age was roughly 61 years.

The trim is 1 base for V and 4 bases for J, with a gap of 8 bases between the germline ends. The CDR1 and CDR2 encoded by the germline V gene are SGHVS and FQNEAQ. The CDR3 covers 14 residues, taking in both the cysteine and the phenylalanine. Kept here is only the CDR3 DNA, which spans 42 bases and is read in frame from base 1. What the authors observed across the whole study: Since the design was exploratory, TCR variables were selected using unadjusted p-values with no false-discovery rate correction. Multi-region tumor sequencing was not performed, so intratumor heterogeneity could not be excluded. Of the top 100 tumor clones, a median of roughly 56 were detected in paired uninvolved adjacent lung; over 25 were also among that lung's top 100. Uninvolved tumor-adjacent lung showed the highest T cell clonality, higher than tumor, which suggests more focused antigenic responses in the uninvolved tumor-adjacent lung. Higher T cell density in blood was associated with longer overall survival, whereas higher clonality in adjacent lung was associated with shorter survival.

Concerning this clone: It lacks a known antigen. Within one base of it there is no much larger clone, and no base qualities were kept.

TCR beta CDR3 regions were sequenced from DNA using the immunoSEQ Assay. The authors processed their data as follows. T cell density was computed as TCR beta template counts normalized to usable DNA estimated by amplifying housekeeping genes. The preseqR package was used to estimate richness by extrapolating to 400,000 templates for PBMC samples and to 120,000 templates for tissue samples. Clonality was taken to be one minus Pielou's evenness. To identify tissue-enriched TCRs, differential abundance testing was run on productive amino-acid clonotypes with a minimum total count of 5 and an alpha of 0.1. Repertoire overlap between compartments was quantified with the Jaccard Index and Morisita Overlap Index. TCR beta CDR3s were clustered by GLIPH together with public tetramer-defined viral CDR3s, and at least three viral sequences plus V-gene enrichment were required for viral motifs. This is the immuneACCESS table as TCRdb keeps it, with only in-frame sequences that have V and J called. A part of the clones is gone; compared with another copy, unresolved V genes explain less than half, and the rest is unexplained. Clonal size and the V and J genes are those of that table, whereas D and trimming came from the DNA. For this sample there are fewer than 25,000 clones; 85% to 90% appear just once. The ten largest clones represent 13% of the sample.

At diagnosis, peripheral blood, uninvolved tumor-adjacent lung and tumor were collected and stored as a combination of fresh-frozen and FFPE material. Blood samples were analyzed as peripheral blood mononuclear cells for TCR repertoire profiling. The sequence was obtained from a male donor older than 55 with stage I lung adenocarcinoma. The chain employs TRBV7-8 and TRBJ1-5; a tentative D call is TRBD1 (5 bases match). The sequenced sample was peripheral blood, obtained before any cancer treatment. The nucleotide sequence reads as follows: TGTGCCAGCAGCTTAGAAGACAGTAATCAGCCCCAGCATTTT. The encoded protein is CASSLEDSNQPQHF. The full variable domain, completed from the reference TRBV7-8 and TRBJ1-5 proteins outside the CDR3, reads GAGVSQSPRYKVAKRGQDVALRCDPISGHVSLFWYQQALGQGPEFLTYFQNEAQLDKSGLPSDRFFAERPEGSVSTLKIQRTQQEDSAVYLCASSLEDSNQPQHFGDGTRLSIL.